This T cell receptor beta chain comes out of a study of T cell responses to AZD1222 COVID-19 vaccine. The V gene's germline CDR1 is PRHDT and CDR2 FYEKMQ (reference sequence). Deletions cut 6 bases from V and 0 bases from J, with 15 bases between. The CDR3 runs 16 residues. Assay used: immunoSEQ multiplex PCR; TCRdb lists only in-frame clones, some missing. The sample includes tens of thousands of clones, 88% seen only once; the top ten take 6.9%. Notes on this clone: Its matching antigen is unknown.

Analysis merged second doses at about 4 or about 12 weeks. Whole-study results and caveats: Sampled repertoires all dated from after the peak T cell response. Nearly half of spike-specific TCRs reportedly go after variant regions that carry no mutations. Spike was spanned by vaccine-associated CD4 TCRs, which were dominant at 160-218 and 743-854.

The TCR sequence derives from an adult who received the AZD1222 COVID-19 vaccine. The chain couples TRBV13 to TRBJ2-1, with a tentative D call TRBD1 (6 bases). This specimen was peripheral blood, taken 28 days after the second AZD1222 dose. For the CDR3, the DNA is TGTGCCAGCAGAAAGAGGGGGACATCCTCCTACAATGAGCAGTTCTTC. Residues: CASRKRGTSSYNEQFF.